The T cell receptor (beta chain) under discussion was sequenced for a study of T cell responses to AZD1222 COVID-19 vaccine. Method: immunoSEQ multiplex PCR; TCRdb's copy keeps in-frame clones and lacks some. The table has about 97,000 clones, around 87% seen once. Unmatched junction bases numbered 10, after V lost 3 bases and J lost 3 bases. The CDR3 is 15 amino acids. Germline V gives CDR1 SQVTM, CDR2 ANQGSEA. In the case of this clone: Antigen specificity is unknown.

Second-dose schedules of about 4 or about 12 weeks were combined. General study points: Donors, mostly white British, included more females; clonal diversity was possibly underestimated. All repertoire sampling was performed exclusively after the peak T cell response. Receipt of two AZD1222 doses was followed by a rise in Spike-specific TCR breadth and depth.

This receptor was identified in an adult who received the AZD1222 COVID-19 vaccine. This specimen consisted of peripheral blood, obtained 28 days after the second AZD1222 dose. This chain joins TRBV29-1 and TRBJ2-5, with 7 positions matching TRBD1. CDR3 loop: CSVELRRTGEETQYF. In DNA, the CDR3 is TGCAGCGTTGAGCTGAGGCGTACAGGGGAAGAGACCCAGTACTTC.